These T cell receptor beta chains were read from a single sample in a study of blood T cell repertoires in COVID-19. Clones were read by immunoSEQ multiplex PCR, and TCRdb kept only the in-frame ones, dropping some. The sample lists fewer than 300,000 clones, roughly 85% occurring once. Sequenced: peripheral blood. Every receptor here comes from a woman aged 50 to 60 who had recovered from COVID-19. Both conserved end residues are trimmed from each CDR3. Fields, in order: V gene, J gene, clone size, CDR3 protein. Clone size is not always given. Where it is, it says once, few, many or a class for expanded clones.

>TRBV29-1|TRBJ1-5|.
SVSTETNQPQH
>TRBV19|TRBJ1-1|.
ASLSDRGDEAF
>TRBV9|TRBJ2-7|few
ASSAGGLPIYEQY
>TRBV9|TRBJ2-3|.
ASSVDPYSGGGTDTQY
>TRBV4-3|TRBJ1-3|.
ASSGTTAVTGNTIY
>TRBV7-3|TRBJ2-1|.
ASSFTGTRHGNEQF
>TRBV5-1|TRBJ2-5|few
ASSLSDRDQY
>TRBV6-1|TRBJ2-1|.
ASSADRANLRTNEQF
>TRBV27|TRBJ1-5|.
ASSPRGGSNNQPQH
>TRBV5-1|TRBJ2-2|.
ASSLLLTSGPTGELF
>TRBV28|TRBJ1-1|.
ASSGTGPEAF
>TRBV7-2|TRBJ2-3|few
ASSGGAGDTQY